The sequence of this TCR beta chain was determined in a study of shared clonotypes between healthy human individuals. Terminally differentiated effector memory CD45RA+ cells were excluded from the naive CD8 cells, which were CD45RO-negative and positively selected for CCR7. Unmatched junction bases numbered 17, after V lost 5 bases and J lost 5 bases. Germline CDR1 and CDR2: SGHAT and FQNNGV. The CDR3 runs 17 residues. Clones were sequenced by immunoSEQ multiplex PCR, and TCRdb holds only the in-frame ones, with some missing. The table includes about 600,000 clones, 95% to 96% detected once. This sequence was found in a woman under 40 in good health. Material for sequencing was naive CD8+ T cells sorted from blood. The gene calls are TRBV11-2 and TRBJ2-5, with 7 positions matching TRBD2. CDR3 sequence reads: CASSPNLGEGPGETQYF. The CDR3 region has the DNA TGTGCCAGCAGCCCCAATCTGGGGGAGGGCCCCGGGGAGACCCAGTACTTC.